What follows is one TCR beta chain and its context. Its antigen remains unknown. V lost 8 bases, J lost 3 bases, and 1 base stayed unmatched. Looked up from germline, CDR1 is SGHRS and CDR2 is YFSETQ. The CDR3 is 12 residues long. This table comes from immunoSEQ multiplex PCR, and its TCRdb copy is limited to in-frame clones, with some not included. Here the sample spans 60,000 or so clones, around 86% being singletons. These data are taken from a study of lymphopenia after photon versus proton radiotherapy. Broader study findings: Proton therapy kept repertoires fairly stable, unlike photons, which gained effector/memory cells. After lymphocyte nadir, photon-treated repertoires showed oligoclonal expansion, especially CD8+ Temra. Authors raise, but do not show, better survival with proton therapy.

This receptor was obtained from a man aged 35 to 55 with gastric cancer. This chain connects TRBV5-1 to TRBJ1-3; TRBD1 aligns across 8 bases. Sequencing was performed on peripheral blood, taken from a patient treated with photon-based radiotherapy. DNA for the CDR3: TGCGCCAGTGGACAGGGTGGAAACACCATATATTTT. The encoded protein is CASGQGGNTIYF.